One sample yielded the 27 T cell receptor beta chains listed below, sequenced in a study of regulatory T cells in long-lasting Graves disease. Noted time point: newly diagnosed GD, antithyroid drugs for less than 3 months. PBMC-extracted RNA yielded the TCR library. Construction of TCR beta libraries relied on iRepertoire HTBI primers and on Arm-PCR targeting CDR3 regions. MiXCR was run by TCRdb on the multiplex PCR reads, yielding one entry per CDR3 protein. The data contain 540,000 or so distinct CDR3 sequences, 13% of them singletons. The same specimen was also included in a second study, on T cells in Graves' hyperthyroidism and ophthalmopathy.

Sequenced material: peripheral blood mononuclear cells (PBMCs), taken at new diagnosis, from a patient treated with antithyroid drugs. The receptors were gathered from a young man with Graves disease.

Concerning this clonotype itself: This may arise from a read error, as a much more abundant clone is one base away. V is TRBV29-1 and J is TRBJ2-1; 11 bases align to TRBD2. CDR3 length: 13 amino acids. Germline CDR1 and CDR2: SQVTM and ANQGSEA. The CDR3 sequence is CSAASGRHNGQFF. Here the CDR3 DNA reads TGCAGCGCCGCTAGCGGGAGGCACAATGGGCAGTTCTTC.

This clonotype was seen at least ten times. The chain carries TRBV12-3 or TRBV12-4 and TRBJ2-7; TRBD1 matches 8 bases. The V and J ends lost 5 bases and 1 base, in that order; junction bases with no gene match: 7. The CDR3 contains 15 residues. CDR3 sequence reads: CASSPPGQGSYEQYF. For the CDR3, the DNA is TGTGCCAGCAGTCCACCTGGACAGGGTTCCTACGAGCAGTACTTC.

The chain is built from TRBV6-1 and TRBJ2-5; D assignment may be TRBD1 or TRBD2 (5 bases each). The germline gives CDR1 MNHNS, CDR2 SASEGT. This CDR3 spans 16 amino acids. Deletions cut 5 bases from V and 3 bases from J, with 19 bases between. CDR3 amino acids: CASSPYRGPKKETQYF. DNA for the CDR3: TGTGCCAGCAGTCCCTACCGGGGACCAAAGAAAGAGACCCAGTACTTC.

This clonotype was counted many times. The chain links TRBV7-9 to TRBJ1-3; D is possibly TRBD1 (6 bases). This CDR3 region has 15 residues. Germline values: CDR1 SEHNR, CDR2 FQNEAQ (reference sequence). The V end lost 2 bases, the J end lost 0 bases, and 8 bases lay between the germline ends. This CDR3 is CASSLQGSSGNTIYF. CDR3 DNA sequence: TGTGCCAGCAGCTTACAGGGGAGCTCTGGAAACACCATATATTTT.

This clonotype was counted at least ten times. The chain employs TRBV20-1 and TRBJ1-2, with D unclear. The germline gives CDR1 DFQATT, CDR2 SNEGSKA (reference sequence). This CDR3 region has 13 residues. The ends were cut back, 1 base at V and 4 bases at J, with 10 bases in the middle. The CDR3: CSARGRLTYGYTF. The CDR3 nucleotides read TGCAGTGCTAGAGGAAGACTGACCTATGGCTACACCTTC.

Note on this clonotype: A much larger clone differs by one base, so this may be a read error. The chain combines TRBV20-1 with TRBJ1-5; D possibly corresponds to TRBD1 (5 bases). This CDR3 is built from 12 residues. Germline values: CDR1 DFQATT, CDR2 SNEGSKA (reference sequence). The germline V and J ends were trimmed by 5 bases and 5 bases, with 10 bases remaining between them. The chain's CDR3 is CSARQSDQPQHF. In DNA, the CDR3 is TGCAGTGCTCGACAGTCCGATCAGCCCCAGCATTTT.

This clonotype was picked up many times. The rearrangement uses TRBV20-1 and TRBJ2-3; 12 nucleotides match TRBD2. The germline CDR1 and CDR2 sequences are DFQATT and SNEGSKA (reference sequence). Germline trimming cut 1 base from V and 2 bases from J; bases unmatched to any gene: 4. The CDR3 consists of 16 residues. CDR3 in amino acids: CSARGTSGINTDTQYF. The DNA for the CDR3 is TGCAGTGCTAGAGGGACTAGCGGGATAAACACAGATACGCAGTATTTT.

This clonotype has ten or more counts. CDR3 sequence reads: CASSLAGYGQETQYF. CDR3 in DNA: TGTGCCAGCAGTTTAGCGGGCTACGGACAAGAGACCCAGTACTTC. The V and J genes are TRBV12-3 or TRBV12-4 and TRBJ2-5; D ambiguous. CDR3 length equals 15 residues. V was clipped by 0 bases and J by 2 bases, with 10 bases between them.

V is TRBV6-2 or TRBV6-3 and J is TRBJ1-1; no firm D call. The CDR3 is 14 amino acids. V lost 7 bases, J lost 0 bases, and 12 bases lay in between. Germline-derived CDR1 and CDR2 are MNHEY and SVGEGT. CDR3: CASKSGPMNTEAFF. For the CDR3, the DNA is TGTGCCAGCAAGAGCGGACCCATGAACACTGAAGCTTTCTTT.

V and J are TRBV7-9 and TRBJ1-2, with D possibly being TRBD1 (6 bases). Trimming took off 4 bases at V and 8 bases at J, with 14 bases between the two ends. This CDR3 is 13 amino acids long. Germline V gene data show CDR1 as SEHNR and CDR2 as FQNEAQ (reference sequence). The DNA for the CDR3 is TGTGCCAGCAGCTCTTGGGGGCGCGGAGGCTACACCTTC. This translates into CASSSWGRGGYTF.

The sample holds many counts of this clonotype. The V and J genes are TRBV3-1 and TRBJ2-1, with 8 nucleotides matching TRBD2. Germline V CDR1 and CDR2: LGHDT, YNNKEL (reference sequence). V lost 0 bases and J lost 7; bases outside the gene matches: 5. This CDR3 has 15 residues. CDR3 bases: TGTGCCAGCAGCCAAGATCCGGGAGGGACGAATGAGCAGTTCTTC. Translated, it gives CASSQDPGGTNEQFF.

The chain uses TRBV20-1 and TRBJ2-1; D is undetermined. Looked up from germline, CDR1 is DFQATT and CDR2 is SNEGSKA (reference sequence). CDR3 length: 12 residues. The V end was cut by 6 bases, the J end by 8 bases, with 14 bases between. The CDR3 DNA is TGCAGTGCCAGCAAACAGTCCTATGAGCAGTTCTTC. Amino acid sequence: CSASKQSYEQFF.

This clonotype was recorded many times. The chain uses TRBV10-3 and TRBJ2-2, with no clear D. CDR3 length equals 14 residues. Germline V gene lookup returns CDR1 ENHRY and CDR2 SYGVKD. With 3 bases removed from V and 3 bases from J, the gap between germline ends came to 8 bases. The CDR3 region has the DNA TGTGCCATCAGTGAACGGCAGGACACCGGGGAGCTGTTTTTT. This encodes CAISERQDTGELFF.

This clonotype has at least ten counts. The rearrangement links TRBV20-1 to TRBJ2-3, with D perhaps given as TRBD1 or TRBD2 (5 bases each). CDR1 DFQATT and CDR2 SNEGSKA come from the germline V gene (reference sequence). Trimming removed 5 bases from V and 2 bases from J, with 11 bases in between. CDR3 size: 13 residues. The CDR3 DNA reads as TGCAGTGCTTTTAAGGGGACCACAGATACGCAGTATTTT. As protein: CSAFKGTTDTQYF.

This clonotype was found many times. The chain uses TRBV3-1 and TRBJ2-1, with D tentatively TRBD1 or TRBD2 (5 bases each). The germline V and J ends were trimmed by 0 bases and 9 bases, with 18 bases remaining between them. CDR1 is LGHDT, CDR2 YNNKEL, per germline (reference sequence). This CDR3 has 16 amino acids. CDR3 amino acids: CASSQDQGASLIEQFF. In DNA, the CDR3 is TGTGCCAGCAGCCAAGATCAGGGAGCATCCCTTATTGAGCAGTTCTTC.

CDR3 DNA sequence: TGTGCCAGCAGTACCTCAGGGGGTACCTGGGAGACCCAGTACTTC. It specifies CASSTSGGTWETQYF. The rearrangement uses TRBV6-1 and TRBJ2-5; TRBD1 matches at 7 bases. The CDR3 runs 15 residues. J gave up 5 bases and V 5 bases, and 11 bases lay outside the gene matches. Germline CDR1 MNHNS, CDR2 SASEGT.

The rearrangement joins TRBV30 to TRBJ2-7; 12 bases line up with TRBD2. This CDR3 region has 15 residues. Germline loops: CDR1 GTSNPN, CDR2 SVGIG (reference sequence). J lost 3 bases, V lost 5 bases, and 8 bases had no gene match. The CDR3 sequence is CAWGPGLAGGYEQYF. In DNA, the CDR3 is TGTGCCTGGGGCCCGGGACTAGCGGGTGGCTACGAGCAGTACTTC.

V gene TRBV25-1 combines with J gene TRBJ1-2; TRBD1 matches at 7 bases. CDR3 size: 13 residues. Germline loops: CDR1 MGHDK, CDR2 SYGVNS. With 6 bases clipped from V and 8 bases from J, the junction kept 9 bases outside the gene matches. The CDR3: CASSAGQRAGYTF. CDR3 bases: TGTGCCAGCAGCGCGGGACAGCGAGCCGGCTACACCTTC.

This clonotype has at least ten counts. The V and J genes are TRBV2 and TRBJ1-3; perhaps TRBD1 as D (5 bases). Trimming removed 6 bases from V and 6 bases from J, with 18 bases in between. CDR1 and CDR2 (germline): SNHLY, FYNNEI. The CDR3 length is 15 residues. The CDR3 reads CASSRDGQGENTIYF. CDR3 DNA: TGTGCCAGCAGCCGGGACGGGCAGGGCGAAAACACCATATATTTT.

Many counts were recorded for this clonotype. This sequence joins TRBV28 and TRBJ2-7; 10 bases map to TRBD2. The CDR3 has 15 amino acids. With V trimmed by 4 bases and J by 4 bases, 7 bases remained unmatched. The germline V gene encodes CDR1 MDHEN and CDR2 SYDVKM. The DNA of the CDR3 is TGTGCCAGCAGTTCTAGCGGGAGTTCGGTTTACGAGCAGTACTTC. Its protein is CASSSSGSSVYEQYF.

This clonotype was detected ten times or more. The rearrangement joins TRBV29-1 to TRBJ2-5; D is uncertain. Trimming left V 3 bases short and J 1 base short, with 6 bases between. The CDR3 length is 12 residues. Germline V gene data show CDR1 as SQVTM and CDR2 as ANQGSEA. The CDR3 DNA is TGCAGCGTTGACTGGGGCCAAGAGACCCAGTACTTC. This encodes CSVDWGQETQYF.

This clonotype has just one count. A much larger clone differs by one base, so this may be a read error. The chain is built from TRBV12-3 or TRBV12-4 and TRBJ1-5, with D unclear. Between the trimmed V and J ends, which lost 5 bases and 0 bases, there was a span of 14 bases. The CDR3 runs to 16 residues. The CDR3 reads CASSDVRIDSNQPQHF. CDR3 coding DNA: TGTGCCAGCAGTGATGTGAGGATTGATAGCAATCAGCCCCAGCATTTT.

The CDR3 loop is CASSSRVGAEQPQHF. Written as DNA, the CDR3 is TGTGCCAGCAGCTCAAGAGTGGGCGCGGAGCAGCCCCAGCATTTT. This chain connects TRBV9 to TRBJ1-5; D call uncertain. This CDR3 region has 15 residues. Germline loops: CDR1 SGDLS, CDR2 YYNGEE. The germline V and J ends were trimmed by 4 bases and 7 bases, with 18 bases remaining between them.

Many counts were recorded for this clonotype. The V and J genes are TRBV19 and TRBJ2-5; 8 bases are a match to TRBD1. The CDR3 is 16 amino acids. V shed 4 bases and J 2 bases; nucleotides not matched to a gene: 9. CDR1 and CDR2 from the germline V gene are LNHDA and SQIVND (reference sequence). CDR3 protein: CASSTIARGHQETQYF. In nucleotides, the CDR3 is TGTGCCAGTAGTACCATAGCCAGGGGGCATCAAGAGACCCAGTACTTC.

This clonotype came up a few times. The chain recombines TRBV27 with TRBJ2-7, with D perhaps TRBD1 or TRBD2 (5 bases each). The germline CDR1 and CDR2 sequences are MNHEY and SMNVEV (reference sequence). This CDR3 region has 13 residues. Trimming removed 10 bases at V and 6 bases at J, with 19 bases between. The CDR3, as DNA: TGTGCCAAACCACTTTCGGACGGGGCCGAGCAGTACTTC. As protein: CAKPLSDGAEQYF.

Ten or more counts support this clonotype. The CDR3 is CASSLVGASYEQYF. CDR3 DNA: TGCGCCAGCAGCTTGGTAGGTGCATCCTACGAGCAGTACTTC. This chain joins TRBV5-1 and TRBJ2-7; D gene unclear. The CDR3 runs 14 residues. V shed 0 bases and J shed 1 base, with 8 bases lying between them. CDR1 is SGHRS, CDR2 YFSETQ, per germline.

There are many counts of this clonotype. The chain joins TRBV19 to TRBJ2-1, with 7 bases identical to TRBD2. The V gene's germline CDR1 is LNHDA and CDR2 SQIVND (reference sequence). This CDR3 spans 17 amino acids. V lost 1 base to trimming and J lost 5 bases; unmatched junction nucleotides: 11. CDR3 in amino acids: CASSIGIREAGDNEQFF. The CDR3 DNA reads as TGTGCCAGTAGTATAGGGATCCGGGAGGCCGGGGACAATGAGCAGTTCTTC.